A single sample gave rise to the 30 T cell receptor beta chains below, sequenced in a study of cytomegalovirus exposure and HLA in healthy donors. Here immunoSEQ multiplex PCR was the method, and the copy in TCRdb shows in-frame clones only, minus some. The sample shows 90,000 to 120,000 clones, approximately 94% of them seen only once. Sequencing was carried out using PBMCs. The receptors were sampled from a woman younger than 30 in good health and CMV-seronegative.

The genes are TRBV19 and TRBJ1-5, with 7 bases matching TRBD1. The CDR3 runs to 16 residues. Germline assignment: CDR1 LNHDA and CDR2 SQIVND (reference sequence). Losses at the gene ends were 6 bases for V and 0 bases for J; bases not matched to a gene: 8. In nucleotides, the CDR3 is TGTGCCAGTAGGTCACGGGACAGCTCTAGCAATCAGCCCCAGCATTTT. This sequence encodes CASRSRDSSSNQPQHF.

The V call is TRBV9, the J call TRBJ2-1, with 7 bases identical to TRBD1. In germline, CDR1 is SGDLS, CDR2 YYNGEE. Losses at the gene ends were 3 bases for V and 6 bases for J; bases not matched to a gene: 15. The CDR3 is 17 residues long. CDR3 amino acids: CASSAPSRDRTSNEQFF. In nucleotides, the CDR3 is TGTGCCAGCAGCGCTCCCAGCCGGGACAGAACCTCCAATGAGCAGTTCTTC.

This chain uses TRBV7-9 with TRBJ2-5; D is uncertain. The CDR3 sequence is 14 residues long. With 5 bases removed from V and 5 bases from J, the gap between germline ends came to 15 bases. Germline CDR1 and CDR2: SEHNR and FQNEAQ (reference sequence). CDR3 sequence reads: CASSLSPRGETQYF. For the CDR3, the DNA is TGTGCCAGCAGCCTTTCCCCACGAGGCGAGACCCAGTACTTC.

The chain combines TRBV5-1 with TRBJ2-1, with 11 nucleotides matching TRBD2. The CDR3 consists of 17 residues. The V gene end was trimmed by 3 bases and the J gene end by 6 bases; junction bases not matched to a gene: 11. Germline CDR1 reads SGHRS; CDR2 reads YFSETQ. This chain's CDR3 is CASSSWDLAGGVNEQFF. CDR3 in DNA: TGCGCCAGCAGCTCGTGGGATCTAGCGGGGGGTGTCAATGAGCAGTTCTTC.

The chain recombines TRBV10-2 with TRBJ1-1, with no clear D. The CDR3 spans 13 residues. Germline V gene data show CDR1 as WSHSY and CDR2 as SAAADI. V was shortened by 5 bases and J by 0 bases, with 7 bases between the two germline ends. CDR3 nucleotide sequence: TGCGCCAGCAGTCCCGGGATGAACACTGAAGCTTTCTTT. As protein: CASSPGMNTEAFF.

CDR3 sequence: CASSQQRSRRSNEKLFF. The CDR3 DNA reads TGTGCCAGCAGCCAGCAACGGTCCAGGCGATCTAATGAAAAACTGTTTTTT. The chain is built from TRBV4-2 and TRBJ1-4; D not certain. The CDR3 loop spans 17 amino acids. The germline gives CDR1 LGHNA, CDR2 YNFKEQ. The V end lost 3 bases, the J end lost 3 bases, and 17 bases lay between the germline ends.

This chain links TRBV18 with TRBJ2-5, with D possibly matching TRBD2 (6 bases). CDR3 length: 16 amino acids. The germline V gene has CDR1 KGHSH and CDR2 LQKENI. Trimming stripped 3 bases from V and 0 bases from J, with 14 bases between. The CDR3 here is CASSPPFGGYQETQYF. Here the CDR3 DNA reads TGTGCCAGCTCACCCCCTTTCGGAGGGTACCAAGAGACCCAGTACTTC. The variable domain in full, completed from reference TRBV18 and TRBJ2-5, reads NAGVMQNPRHLVRRRGQEARLRCSPMKGHSHVYWYRQLPEEGLKFMVYLQKENIIDESGMPKERFSAEFPKEGPSILRIQQVVRGDSAAYFCASSPPFGGYQETQYFGPGTRLLVL.

The chain carries TRBV2 and TRBJ1-1; possible D gene TRBD1, 6 bases. V lost 5 bases and J lost 2, with 15 bases in between. The CDR3 length is 15 residues. The V gene's germline CDR1 is SNHLY and CDR2 FYNNEI. For the CDR3, the DNA is TGTGCCAGCAGTTTCCAACAGGGTGGTAACACTGAAGCTTTCTTT. Translation gives CASSFQQGGNTEAFF.

Details on this clone: One end of the junction does not line up with germline, which may come from a read error. V is TRBV7-7 and J is TRBJ2-1; perhaps TRBD2 as D (5 bases). The CDR3 length is 15 residues. CDR1 SSHAT and CDR2 FNYEAQ come from the germline V gene (reference sequence). The CDR3 sequence: CASSLSLAPYNEQFF. In DNA form, the CDR3 reads TGTGCTAGCAGCTTAAGCCTAGCCCCTTACAATGAGCAGTTCTTC.

This rearrangement joins TRBV25-1 to TRBJ1-2; 7 bases map to TRBD1. Germline trimming cut 5 bases from V and 5 bases from J; bases unmatched to any gene: 2. In germline, CDR1 is MGHDK, CDR2 SYGVNS. The CDR3 has 12 amino acids. CDR3 bases: TGTGCCAGCAGTCAGGGGGGTTATGGCTACACCTTC. Translated: CASSQGGYGYTF.

The genes are TRBV4-3 and TRBJ2-5; 12 bases agree with TRBD2. Per the germline V gene, CDR1 is LGHNA and CDR2 is YSLEER. V shed 1 base and J 6 bases; nucleotides not matched to a gene: 12. The CDR3 is 18 residues long. The CDR3 is CASSQGDLAGGTVKTQYF. For the CDR3, the DNA is TGCGCCAGCAGCCAAGGGGACCTAGCGGGGGGGACGGTGAAGACCCAGTACTTC.

The CDR3 here is CASRAGDYGYTF. CDR3 bases: TGTGCCAGCAGAGCAGGGGACTATGGCTACACCTTC. V usage is TRBV4-2 and J usage is TRBJ1-2; TRBD1 might be the D (6 bases). The CDR3 runs to 12 residues. Germline V gene lookup returns CDR1 LGHNA and CDR2 YNFKEQ. V was clipped by 6 bases and J by 3 bases, with 8 bases between them.

The V and J genes are TRBV7-9 and TRBJ2-3, with D possibly being TRBD2 (5 bases). The CDR3 is 16 amino acids. V lost 3 bases and J lost 0, with 13 bases in between. Germline lookup yields CDR1 SEHNR and CDR2 FQNEAQ (reference sequence). CDR3 loop: CASSFLSDTSTDTQYF. CDR3 coding DNA: TGTGCCAGCAGCTTCCTTAGCGATACTAGCACAGATACGCAGTATTTT. The full variable domain, its missing parts supplied by reference TRBV7-9 and TRBJ2-3, is DTGVSQNPRHKITKRGQNVTFRCDPISEHNRLYWYRQTLGQGPEFLTYFQNEAQLEKSRLLSDRFSAERPKGSFSTLEIQRTEQGDSAMYLCASSFLSDTSTDTQYFGPGTRLTVL.

V usage is TRBV7-2 and J usage is TRBJ2-7; 8 bases line up with TRBD2. V lost 1 base to trimming and J lost 2 bases; unmatched junction nucleotides: 7. Germline V lookup: CDR1 SGHTA, CDR2 FQGNSA. CDR3 length equals 16 residues. The CDR3 sequence: CASSLVSGSAPYEQYF. The DNA for the CDR3 is TGTGCCAGCAGCTTAGTCAGCGGGAGCGCGCCCTACGAGCAGTACTTC.

This chain connects TRBV11-3 to TRBJ1-5; 8 nucleotides align to TRBD1. There are 15 residues in the CDR3. Germline V gene data show CDR1 as SGHNT and CDR2 as YENEEA. V lost 8 bases and J lost 6; bases outside the gene matches: 12. CDR3 sequence reads: CASPSPSQGAQPQHF. CDR3 DNA sequence: TGTGCCAGCCCCTCACCTTCGCAGGGGGCTCAGCCCCAGCATTTT.

The gene calls are TRBV11-3 and TRBJ1-1, with 7 nucleotides matching TRBD1. The CDR3 spans 15 residues. Germline V lookup: CDR1 SGHNT, CDR2 YENEEA. The V and J ends lost 4 bases and 7 bases, in that order; junction bases with no gene match: 12. The CDR3 sequence: CASSSYADRDGEAFF. CDR3 nucleotide sequence: TGTGCCAGCAGCTCCTACGCTGACAGGGATGGTGAAGCTTTCTTT.

The chain recombines TRBV7-8 with TRBJ2-3; 7 nucleotides agree with TRBD1. V was clipped by 5 bases and J by 0 bases; unmatched bases: 8. Germline V lookup: CDR1 SGHVS, CDR2 FQNEAQ. The CDR3 is 16 amino acids. CDR3 loop: CASSQWTGGSTDTQYF. As DNA, the CDR3 is TGTGCCAGCAGCCAGTGGACAGGCGGTAGCACAGATACGCAGTATTTT.

The rearrangement uses TRBV6-6 and TRBJ2-7, with a weak D call TRBD1 (6 bases). The CDR3 totals 14 residues. V dropped 8 bases and J dropped 5 bases, with 19 bases sitting between them. Germline CDR1 reads MNHNY; CDR2 reads SVGAGI (reference sequence). The CDR3 coding sequence is TGTGCCAGCTCACACAACAGGGAAGTAAACGAGCAGTACTTC. Amino acid sequence: CASSHNREVNEQYF.

The chain combines TRBV6-1 with TRBJ1-4, with D possibly matching TRBD1 (6 bases). Germline V gene sequence: CDR1 MNHNS, CDR2 SASEGT. With 2 bases removed from V and 8 bases from J, the gap between germline ends came to 21 bases. The length of the CDR3 is 17 residues. CDR3: CASSENVGGAHGEKLFF. In nucleotides, the CDR3 is TGTGCCAGCAGTGAAAATGTAGGGGGGGCGCATGGGGAAAAACTGTTTTTT.

This clone was seen once. V gene TRBV2 combines with J gene TRBJ2-1; perhaps TRBD2 as D (5 bases). Germline-derived CDR1 and CDR2 are SNHLY and FYNNEI. With 4 bases removed from V and 9 bases from J, the gap between germline ends came to 7 bases. The CDR3 has 11 residues. CDR3 DNA: TGTGCCAGCAGTGTTCGGGGTGAGCAGTTCTTC. It codes for CASSVRGEQFF.

The rearrangement uses TRBV5-1 and TRBJ1-5, with 7 nucleotides matching TRBD1. Trimming removed 5 bases from V and 1 base from J; junction bases left unmatched: 6. The germline gives CDR1 SGHRS, CDR2 YFSETQ. The CDR3 runs 15 residues. In DNA, the CDR3 is TGCGCCAGCAGTCCAGGGGGTATCAGCAATCAGCCCCAGCATTTT. Its translation: CASSPGGISNQPQHF.

The rearrangement links TRBV7-2 to TRBJ2-5; D gene uncertain. The CDR3 loop spans 11 amino acids. V was pared by 3 bases and J by 3 bases, with 2 bases between. Germline CDR1 is SGHTA and CDR2 is FQGNSA. This CDR3 is CASSFKETQYF. In DNA, the CDR3 is TGTGCCAGCAGCTTTAAAGAGACCCAGTACTTC.

This chain joins TRBV7-6 and TRBJ2-2, with a tentative D call TRBD1 (5 bases). V was cut by 1 base and J by 11 bases, with 17 bases left in between. The germline gives CDR1 SGHVS, CDR2 FNYEAQ. The CDR3 extends over 15 amino acids. The CDR3 nucleotides read TGTGCCAGCAGCTTAGGACAGCTTGCACCTTTTGAGCTGTTTTTT. This encodes CASSLGQLAPFELFF. Looking up the rest from reference TRBV7-6 and TRBJ2-2 gives the full variable domain: GAGVSQSPRYKVTKRGQDVALRCDPISGHVSLYWYRQALGQGPEFLTYFNYEAQQDKSGLPNDRFSAERPEGSISTLTIQRTEQRDSAMYRCASSLGQLAPFELFFGEGSRLTVL.

The V call is TRBV6-5, the J call TRBJ1-1; D unclear. This CDR3 spans 14 amino acids. The germline V gene encodes CDR1 MNHEY and CDR2 SVGAGI. Trimming shortened V by 5 bases and J by 1 base, and 11 bases separated the two germline ends. DNA of the CDR3: TGTGCCAGCAGTCGACGACGGGAGAACACTGAAGCTTTCTTT. This sequence encodes CASSRRRENTEAFF.

The CDR3 here is CASSPTDKKPGELFF. The CDR3 coding sequence is TGTGCCAGTAGTCCAACTGACAAAAAGCCCGGGGAGCTGTTTTTT. V is TRBV19 and J is TRBJ2-2; D unresolved. CDR3 size: 15 residues. From germline, CDR1 is LNHDA and CDR2 SQIVND (reference sequence). Deletions cut 5 bases from V and 6 bases from J, with 16 bases between.

The gene calls are TRBV5-1 and TRBJ2-2; 10 positions match TRBD1. V lost 7 bases to trimming and J lost 3 bases; unmatched junction nucleotides: 3. Germline CDR1 reads SGHRS; CDR2 reads YFSETQ. The CDR3 spans 14 residues. The DNA of the CDR3 is TGCGCCAGCGGGGGACAGGGGTACACCGGGGAGCTGTTTTTT. Amino acids: CASGGQGYTGELFF.

The chain combines TRBV5-4 with TRBJ1-4, with 10 bases that match TRBD1. This CDR3 contains 15 residues. Trimming cost V 3 bases and J 6 bases; bases outside gene matches: 5. CDR1 and CDR2 from the germline V gene are SGHNT and YYREEE (reference sequence). The CDR3 sequence is CASSYDRGRDEKLFF. As DNA, the CDR3 is TGTGCCAGCAGCTACGACAGGGGGCGAGATGAAAAACTGTTTTTT. The full variable domain, its missing parts supplied by reference TRBV5-4 and TRBJ1-4, is ETGVTQSPTHLIKTRGQQVTLRCSSQSGHNTVSWYQQALGQGPQFIFQYYREEENGRGNFPPRFSGLQFPNYSSELNVNALELDDSALYLCASSYDRGRDEKLFFGSGTQLSVL.

The J gene is TRBJ2-7, the V gene TRBV6-4, with TRBD2 matching over 11 bases. The length of the CDR3 is 19 residues. J was trimmed by 0 bases and V by 0 bases; bases with no gene match: 10. Germline CDR1 MRHNA, CDR2 SNTAGT. The CDR3 DNA reads TGTGCCAGCAGTGACTCCCCTAGCGGGGGGCCTATCCTCTCCTACGAGCAGTACTTC. The encoded protein is CASSDSPSGGPILSYEQYF.

The V and J genes are TRBV6-6 and TRBJ2-3; D is unclear. V was pared by 6 bases and J by 2 bases, with 9 bases between. CDR1 is MNHNY, CDR2 SVGAGI, per germline (reference sequence). CDR3 length equals 13 residues. The CDR3 nucleotides are TGTGCCAGCAGCCCAGGAACCACAGATACGCAGTATTTT. This codes for CASSPGTTDTQYF.

The chain recombines TRBV14 with TRBJ2-6, with D possibly matching TRBD1 (6 bases). The CDR3 consists of 11 residues. CDR1 and CDR2 from the germline V gene are SGHDN and FVKESK. Trimming took off 5 bases at V and 14 bases at J, with 10 bases between the two ends. The CDR3 protein is CASSSGTLLTF. CDR3 DNA sequence: TGTGCCAGCAGCTCTGGGACACTCCTGACTTTC.